The next 20 T cell receptor beta chains were all read from a single sample in a study of T-cell reconstitution after alpha-beta-depleted transplantation in children. Unique molecular identifiers were incorporated when the TCRbeta library was constructed. Each CDR3 protein gets one entry after TCRdb re-called the PCR reads with MiXCR. The sample lists 900,000 or so distinct CDR3 sequences, 16% seen once, with approximately 4.5% in the top ten. This specimen was PBMCs, mostly from graft donor cells, taken 360 days after TCRalphabeta/CD19-depleted stem cell transplant. These receptors were taken from a male patient aged 5 to 17 who had a stem cell transplant for acute lymphoblastic leukemia, so the T cells may come from the graft donor.

This clonotype was counted a few times. The rearrangement links TRBV5-1 to TRBJ2-7, with TRBD2 matching over 10 bases. The CDR3 contains 16 residues. Unmatched junction bases numbered 12, after V lost 2 bases and J lost 7 bases. Germline assignment: CDR1 SGHRS and CDR2 YFSETQ. The CDR3 reads CASSFGAPSGSHEQYF. CDR3 DNA: TGCGCCAGCAGCTTTGGGGCCCCTAGCGGGAGTCATGAGCAGTACTTC.

This clonotype was counted many times. This chain joins TRBV12-3 or TRBV12-4 and TRBJ2-5, with D possibly being TRBD1 (5 bases). The CDR3 consists of 14 residues. The V gene lost 2 bases and the J gene lost 2 bases, with 9 bases spanning the gap. The CDR3 loop reads CASSLRGLQETQYF. In nucleotides, the CDR3 is TGTGCCAGCAGTTTAAGGGGCTTACAAGAGACCCAGTACTTC.

The chain carries TRBV11-1 and TRBJ2-1, with D perhaps matching TRBD2 (6 bases). This CDR3 spans 15 amino acids. Germline V gene data show CDR1 as SGHAT and CDR2 as FQDESV (reference sequence). The V end was cut by 4 bases, the J end by 2 bases, with 12 bases between. CDR3 nucleotides: TGTGCCAGCAGCTCCGACCGGAGGGCCTACAATGAGCAGTTCTTC. Protein: CASSSDRRAYNEQFF. The full variable domain, rest sourced from reference TRBV11-1 and TRBJ2-1, is EAEVAQSPRYKITEKSQAVAFWCDPISGHATLYWYRQILGQGPELLVQFQDESVVDDSQLPKDRFSAERLKGVDSTLKIQPAELGDSAMYLCASSSDRRAYNEQFFGPGTRLTVL.

This clonotype appeared a few times. The chain has TRBV24-1 and TRBJ2-5, with 11 bases fitting TRBD2. CDR1 and CDR2 (germline): KGHDR, SFDVKD. V dropped 9 bases and J dropped 0; count of bases not matched to a gene: 5. The CDR3 totals 15 residues. As DNA, the CDR3 is TGTGCCACCGGAGGGGGACTAGCGGACCAAGAGACCCAGTACTTC. Amino acids: CATGGGLADQETQYF.

The chain links TRBV5-1 to TRBJ2-3, with TRBD2 matching over 9 bases. The trim removed 4 bases at V and 4 bases at J, leaving 10 bases unmatched. This CDR3 comprises 16 residues. Germline CDR1 SGHRS, CDR2 YFSETQ. The CDR3 bases are TGCGCCAGCAGCCGACCTAGCGGGGCAGGATCAGATACGCAGTATTTT. Amino acid sequence: CASSRPSGAGSDTQYF.

The DNA of the CDR3 is TGTGCCAGCAGTGAAGAGGACAACGTAAGACAGGGTAGCAATCAGCCCCAGCATTTT. This gives the protein CASSEEDNVRQGSNQPQHF. This sequence joins TRBV2 and TRBJ1-5; TRBD1 matches 7 bases. The CDR3 loop spans 19 amino acids. Trimming at V came to 1 base and at J to 0 bases, leaving 12 bases not matched to a gene. Germline assignment: CDR1 SNHLY and CDR2 FYNNEI.

This clonotype was seen ten or more times. The V gene is TRBV20-1, the J gene TRBJ1-1; tentative D call: TRBD1 (6 bases). The CDR3 has 12 residues. Deletions cut 5 bases from V and 1 base from J, with 8 bases between. CDR1 is DFQATT and CDR2 is SNEGSKA in the germline V gene (reference sequence). CDR3 nucleotides: TGCAGTGCTGGCAGGGGGAACACTGAAGCTTTCTTT. As protein: CSAGRGNTEAFF.

This clonotype appeared a few times. The rearrangement uses TRBV4-1 and TRBJ2-6; D may be TRBD1 or TRBD2 (5 bases each). The CDR3 spans 16 residues. Per germline, CDR1 MGHRA and CDR2 YSYEKL. The V end lost 0 bases, the J end lost 4 bases, and 10 bases lay between the germline ends. The CDR3 here is CASSQEEGTGANVLTF. The CDR3 DNA is TGCGCCAGCAGCCAAGAAGAGGGGACCGGGGCCAACGTCCTGACTTTC.

The chain uses TRBV29-1 and TRBJ2-5; 8 nucleotides agree with TRBD1. CDR3 length: 14 amino acids. V shed 4 bases, J shed 3 bases, and the junction held 7 bases outside the gene matches. Germline V lookup: CDR1 SQVTM, CDR2 ANQGSEA. CDR3 sequence: CSVVSDRGEETQYF. CDR3 DNA sequence: TGCAGCGTTGTGTCCGACAGGGGCGAAGAGACCCAGTACTTC.

The chain is built from TRBV6-1 and TRBJ1-3; 7 nucleotides match TRBD1. The ends lost 5 bases at V and 0 bases at J; junction bases unmatched: 7. This CDR3 has 16 residues. In germline, CDR1 is MNHNS, CDR2 SASEGT. The chain's CDR3 is CASSRRTGPSGNTIYF. CDR3 DNA: TGTGCCAGCAGTCGAAGGACAGGCCCCTCTGGAAACACCATATATTTT.

This clonotype occurred a few times. The chain couples TRBV12-5 to TRBJ2-1, with 9 nucleotides matching TRBD2. The V and J ends lost 2 bases and 10 bases, in that order; junction bases with no gene match: 6. The CDR3 is made up of 14 amino acids. Germline-derived CDR1 and CDR2 are LGHNT and FRNRAP. CDR3 sequence: CASGLPGLAREQFF. The CDR3 region has the DNA TGTGCTAGTGGTTTGCCGGGACTAGCTAGGGAGCAGTTCTTC. Full variable domain (rest looked up from reference TRBV12-5 and TRBJ2-1): DARVTQTPRHKVTEMGQEVTMRCQPILGHNTVFWYRQTMMQGLELLAYFRNRAPLDDSGMPKDRFSAEMPDATLATLKIQPSEPRDSAVYFCASGLPGLAREQFFGPGTRLTVL.

This clonotype was seen only a few times. J is TRBJ2-7 and V is TRBV5-1, with 8 bases matching TRBD1. CDR1 SGHRS and CDR2 YFSETQ come from the germline V gene. The CDR3 is 15 amino acids. The V gene end was trimmed by 4 bases and the J gene end by 3 bases; junction bases not matched to a gene: 9. The CDR3 DNA follows: TGCGCCAGCAGCCAGTGGACAGGGTCCAACTACGAGCAGTACTTC. Protein: CASSQWTGSNYEQYF.

The chain combines TRBV18 with TRBJ2-1, with D perhaps being TRBD1 or TRBD2 (6 bases each). The germline V and J ends were trimmed by 2 bases and 7 bases, with 12 bases remaining between them. The germline gives CDR1 KGHSH, CDR2 LQKENI. CDR3 length: 14 residues. The CDR3 region is CASSPTGAGNEQFF. The CDR3 coding sequence is TGTGCCAGCTCACCAACGGGGGCGGGTAATGAGCAGTTCTTC.

In this sample, this clonotype turned up a few times. The chain combines TRBV6-1 with TRBJ2-7, with 8 bases that match TRBD1. This CDR3 has 13 residues. V was pared by 11 bases and J by 4 bases, with 10 bases of the junction left unmatched. CDR1 is MNHNS, CDR2 SASEGT, per germline. The CDR3 protein is CASGQGDYYEQYF. As DNA, the CDR3 is TGTGCCTCCGGACAGGGCGATTATTACGAGCAGTACTTC.

This rearrangement joins TRBV5-1 to TRBJ2-7; D unresolved. The CDR3 spans 11 residues. The germline CDR1 and CDR2 sequences are SGHRS and YFSETQ. V was shortened by 4 bases and J by 7 bases, with 9 bases between the two germline ends. This CDR3 reads CASSVSWEQYF. CDR3 sequence (DNA): TGCGCCAGCAGCGTCTCGTGGGAGCAGTACTTC.

This clonotype was recorded many times. V is TRBV9 and J is TRBJ1-4, with D unresolved. Germline V gene data show CDR1 as SGDLS and CDR2 as YYNGEE. Trimming stripped 0 bases from V and 8 bases from J, with 11 bases between. This CDR3 is 14 amino acids long. CDR3 in DNA: TGTGCCAGCAGCGTAGGTACCGGCGGGGAAAAACTGTTTTTT. It encodes CASSVGTGGEKLFF.

This rearrangement joins TRBV5-1 to TRBJ2-1; the D gene is possibly TRBD1 (5 bases). The V gene's germline CDR1 is SGHRS and CDR2 YFSETQ. Trimming shortened V by 2 bases and J by 5 bases, and 11 bases separated the two germline ends. CDR3 length: 14 residues. For the CDR3, the DNA is TGCGCCAGCAGCTTCGACAGCATTAACAATGAGCAGTTCTTC. Its translation is CASSFDSINNEQFF.

This chain links TRBV4-1 with TRBJ2-7, with a weak D call TRBD2 (6 bases). The CDR3 length is 16 residues. The V end was cut by 7 bases, the J end by 1 base, with 20 bases between. Germline-derived CDR1 and CDR2 are MGHRA and YSYEKL. The CDR3 coding sequence is TGCGCCAGCACCCCCTCCCGGCTAGGGAGGTCCTACGAGCAGTACTTC. Its protein is CASTPSRLGRSYEQYF.

This clonotype was observed a handful of times. One end of the junction does not line up with germline, which may come from a read error. J is TRBJ2-7 and V is TRBV5-1; D may correspond to TRBD1 or TRBD2 (6 bases each). The CDR3 has 14 residues. Germline CDR1 reads SGHRS; CDR2 reads YFSETQ. DNA of the CDR3: TGCGCCAGCAGCTTGGGTCCGGTTGGGAGGACAGAGTGTTTC. Translating gives CASSLGPVGRTECF.

Many counts were recorded for this clonotype. This chain connects TRBV18 to TRBJ2-3; 8 nucleotides line up with TRBD1. Germline CDR1 KGHSH, CDR2 LQKENI. Trimming removed 4 bases from V and 1 base from J; junction bases left unmatched: 4. This CDR3 is built from 15 residues. This chain's CDR3 is CASSRGQGGTDTQYF. CDR3 DNA sequence: TGTGCCAGCTCACGAGGACAGGGAGGCACAGATACGCAGTATTTT.